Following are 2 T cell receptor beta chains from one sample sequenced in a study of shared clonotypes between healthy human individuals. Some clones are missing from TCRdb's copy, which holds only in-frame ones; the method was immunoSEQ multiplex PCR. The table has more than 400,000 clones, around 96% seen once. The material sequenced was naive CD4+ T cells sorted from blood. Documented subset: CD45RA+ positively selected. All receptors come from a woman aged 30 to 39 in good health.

CDR3 sequence (DNA): TGTGCCTGGAACGGACAGGGGAACACTGAAGCTTTCTTT. It translates to CAWNGQGNTEAFF. The V gene is TRBV30, the J gene TRBJ1-1; 8 nucleotides align to TRBD1. The ends lost 4 bases at V and 1 base at J; junction bases unmatched: 2. This CDR3 has 13 amino acids. Germline values: CDR1 GTSNPN, CDR2 SVGIG (reference sequence).

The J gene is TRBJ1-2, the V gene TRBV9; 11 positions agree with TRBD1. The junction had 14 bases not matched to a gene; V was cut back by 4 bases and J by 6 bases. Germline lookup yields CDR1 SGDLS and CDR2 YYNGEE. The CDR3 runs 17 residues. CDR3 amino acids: CASSLNRDRGKKHGYTF. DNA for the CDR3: TGTGCCAGCAGCTTAAACCGGGACAGGGGGAAGAAACATGGCTACACCTTC. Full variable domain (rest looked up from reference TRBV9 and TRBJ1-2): DSGVTQTPKHLITATGQRVTLRCSPRSGDLSVYWYQQSLDQGLQFLIQYYNGEERAKGNILERFSAQQFPDLHSELNLSSLELGDSALYFCASSLNRDRGKKHGYTFGSGTRLTVV.